These 13 T cell receptor beta chains share one sample of origin, sequenced in a study of read filtering for tumor transcriptome and immune sequencing. This library used roughly 400 ng RNA and molecular barcoded adaptors spanning alpha/delta and beta/gamma chains. Each CDR3 protein is one row after TCRdb ran MiXCR on the reads. Altogether about 130,000 distinct CDR3 sequences are present, about an eighth being singletons, with the ten largest covering roughly 9.6%. The specimen was a population of CD138-negative cells sorted from bone marrow. These receptors all come from a donor aged 40 or over with multiple myeloma.

This clonotype was counted ten times or more. This chain connects TRBV5-4 to TRBJ2-1; the D gene is possibly TRBD1 (5 bases). This CDR3 has 16 amino acids. Germline V CDR1 and CDR2: SGHNT, YYREEE (reference sequence). Trimming took 5 bases from V and 4 from J, leaving 19 bases between them. CDR3 in DNA: TGTGCCAGCAGATTAAATCAGGGCTCTGCTTACAATGAGCAGTTCTTC. It yields the protein CASRLNQGSAYNEQFF.

This clonotype was found many times. The chain has TRBV12-3 or TRBV12-4 and TRBJ1-1; D is unresolved. Trimming pared 4 bases from V and 7 bases from J, leaving 7 bases between. This CDR3 has 11 amino acids. For the CDR3, the DNA is TGTGCCAGCAGTTACGAGGGTGAAGCTTTCTTT. Its translation is CASSYEGEAFF.

This clonotype was counted at least ten times. The chain links TRBV7-2 to TRBJ1-6; D is perhaps TRBD1 (6 bases). The germline V gene encodes CDR1 SGHTA and CDR2 FQGNSA. The CDR3 runs 16 residues. The V end lost 4 bases, the J end lost 7 bases, and 17 bases lay between the germline ends. CDR3 sequence reads: CASSSNQGFRNSPLHF. DNA of the CDR3: TGTGCCAGCAGCTCAAATCAGGGGTTTCGGAATTCACCCCTCCACTTT.

This clonotype was seen many times. This chain joins TRBV5-1 and TRBJ1-1, with D unresolved. Germline assignment: CDR1 SGHRS and CDR2 YFSETQ. Trimming took off 3 bases at V and 0 bases at J, with 15 bases between the two ends. The CDR3 is made up of 16 amino acids. The CDR3 region has the DNA TGCGCCAGCAGCTCCGACGGAATCCTCATGAACACTGAAGCTTTCTTT. It yields the protein CASSSDGILMNTEAFF.

This clonotype was seen repeatedly, ten times or more. The V gene is TRBV20-1, the J gene TRBJ1-1; the match to TRBD1 covers 8 bases. Germline CDR1 and CDR2: DFQATT and SNEGSKA (reference sequence). Losses at the gene ends were 3 bases for V and 1 base for J; bases not matched to a gene: 7. The CDR3 has 15 residues. The CDR3 is CSASMDRVTNTEAFF. The CDR3, as DNA: TGCAGTGCTAGTATGGACAGGGTGACGAACACTGAAGCTTTCTTT.

The chain is built from TRBV4-1 and TRBJ2-3; 8 nucleotides match TRBD1. Germline V CDR1 and CDR2: MGHRA, YSYEKL. The V and J ends lost 4 bases and 0 bases, in that order; junction bases with no gene match: 9. CDR3 length equals 17 residues. The chain's CDR3 is CASSRNRQGLSTDTQYF. The CDR3 coding sequence is TGCGCCAGCAGCCGAAACCGACAGGGGCTCAGCACAGATACGCAGTATTTT.

At least ten counts were recorded for this clonotype. The J gene is TRBJ2-3, the V gene TRBV7-6; TRBD2 is a possible D gene (6 bases). Deletions cut 3 bases from V and 11 bases from J, with 12 bases between. This CDR3 region has 12 residues. Per the germline V gene, CDR1 is SGHVS and CDR2 is FNYEAQ. The CDR3 protein is CASSFRDSRQYF. CDR3 in DNA: TGTGCCAGCAGCTTCCGGGACTCGAGGCAGTATTTT.

This clonotype has a count of ten or more. The rearrangement joins TRBV29-1 to TRBJ1-5; D may be TRBD1 (5 bases). Germline V gene sequence: CDR1 SQVTM, CDR2 ANQGSEA. The CDR3 has 15 residues. With 7 bases removed from V and 4 bases from J, the gap between germline ends came to 20 bases. In nucleotides, the CDR3 is TGCAGCGCTAGATTGGGAGGACAATTTAATCAGCCCCAGCATTTT. Amino acids: CSARLGGQFNQPQHF.

As concerns this clonotype: The junction departs from germline at one end; a sequencing error may be responsible. CDR3 loop: CATGLGNTEAFF. The CDR3 nucleotides read TGCGCCACTGGCCTCGGGAACACTGAAGCTTTCTTT. The V and J genes are TRBV28 and TRBJ1-1; D is uncertain. The CDR3 extends over 12 amino acids. Germline CDR1 MDHEN, CDR2 SYDVKM. Together with reference TRBV28 and TRBJ1-1, the CDR3 gives the full variable domain: DVKVTQSSRYLVKRTGEKVFLECVQDMDHENMFWYRQDPGLGLRLIYFSYDVKMKEKGDIPEGYSVSREKKERFSLILESASTNQTSMYLCATGLGNTEAFFGQGTRLTVV.

V gene TRBV7-6 combines with J gene TRBJ2-2; TRBD1 matches at 9 bases. Germline CDR1 reads SGHVS; CDR2 reads FNYEAQ. The CDR3 has 16 amino acids. Trimming took 4 bases from V and 6 from J; bases not matched to a gene: 9. Written as DNA, the CDR3 is TGTGCCAGCAGCTCTCTGGACAGGGGAGGGGCCGGGGAGCTGTTTTTT. Its protein product is CASSSLDRGGAGELFF.

There are a few counts of this clonotype. Given a much more abundant clone one base away, this may be a read error. The V call is TRBV7-2, the J call TRBJ2-6, with D perhaps TRBD1 or TRBD2 (6 bases each). Germline CDR1 reads SGHTA; CDR2 reads FQGNSA. CDR3 size: 14 residues. In nucleotides, the CDR3 is TGTGCCAGCAGCTTAGAACCGGGGGCCAACGGCCTGACTTTC. It translates to CASSLEPGANGLTF.

The V gene is TRBV7-6, the J gene TRBJ2-5; 9 nucleotides align to TRBD1. Germline lookup yields CDR1 SGHVS and CDR2 FNYEAQ. This CDR3 comprises 15 residues. V trimming: 5 bases; J trimming: 4 bases; junction bases outside the gene matches: 8. The chain's CDR3 is CASSPGQGHSETQYF. The CDR3 DNA reads TGTGCCAGCAGCCCCGGACAGGGGCACTCAGAGACCCAGTACTTC. The full variable domain, in which reference TRBV7-6 and TRBJ2-5 provide the parts outside the CDR3, is GAGVSQSPRYKVTKRGQDVALRCDPISGHVSLYWYRQALGQGPEFLTYFNYEAQQDKSGLPNDRFSAERPEGSISTLTIQRTEQRDSAMYRCASSPGQGHSETQYFGPGTRLLVL.

This clonotype was detected ten times or more. The chain couples TRBV11-1 to TRBJ2-3; a possible D gene is TRBD2 (6 bases). This CDR3 has 12 residues. Trimming pared 4 bases from V and 6 bases from J, leaving 8 bases between. Germline lookup yields CDR1 SGHAT and CDR2 FQDESV (reference sequence). CDR3 sequence (DNA): TGTGCCAGCAGCTCCGGGACTGATACGCAGTATTTT. It yields the protein CASSSGTDTQYF. Looking up the rest from reference TRBV11-1 and TRBJ2-3 gives the full variable domain: EAEVAQSPRYKITEKSQAVAFWCDPISGHATLYWYRQILGQGPELLVQFQDESVVDDSQLPKDRFSAERLKGVDSTLKIQPAELGDSAMYLCASSSGTDTQYFGPGTRLTVL.